One and the same sample provided the 14 T cell receptor beta chains below, sequenced in a study of monozygotic twins with inflammatory bowel disease. TCRdb reprocessed the 5' RACE reads; each CDR3 protein has one entry and no DNA is given. This sample carries about 150,000 distinct CDR3 sequences, with 0.95% to 1.5% going to the ten biggest clones. Sequenced sample: blood. The receptors originated from a human donor with ulcerative colitis or Crohn's disease, or a healthy co-twin of an affected twin (not recorded which).

The chain is built from TRBV6-5 and TRBJ2-5; TCRdb's D call of TRBD2 is untestable without DNA. Germline V gene lookup returns CDR1 MNHEY and CDR2 SVGAGI. CDR3 length: 16 residues. The CDR3 reads CASSYSRRGVGETQYF.

The genes are TRBV7-8 and TRBJ1-6; the D gene TCRdb calls, TRBD1, cannot be checked with no DNA. The CDR3 is 14 residues long. Germline lookup yields CDR1 SGHVS and CDR2 FQNEAQ. CDR3: CASSKDRGHSPLHF.

V and J are TRBV9 and TRBJ2-3; lacking DNA, the TRBD2 call made by TCRdb goes unchecked. The germline V gene has CDR1 SGDLS and CDR2 YYNGEE. This CDR3 has 15 amino acids. This chain's CDR3 is CASSVGIAGGITQYF.

The chain employs TRBV5-4 and TRBJ2-3; as DNA is missing, the TRBD2 call by TCRdb cannot be tested. From germline, CDR1 is SGHNT and CDR2 YYREEE (reference sequence). The CDR3 is 12 residues long. The CDR3 is CASSREEHTQYF.

The chain employs TRBV10-3 and TRBJ2-3. Germline V CDR1 and CDR2: ENHRY, SYGVKD. CDR3 length: 11 residues. CDR3: CATFSTDTQYF.

The chain employs TRBV5-1 and TRBJ2-5; without DNA, the TCRdb call of TRBD2 cannot be checked. Germline CDR1 and CDR2: SGHRS and YFSETQ. The CDR3 consists of 15 residues. CDR3: CASRDVAGVAETQYF.

This chain uses TRBV18 with TRBJ2-5. CDR3 size: 13 residues. Per germline, CDR1 KGHSH and CDR2 LQKENI. The CDR3: CASSPLNQETQYF.

The chain links TRBV28 to TRBJ2-2; TCRdb's D gene call, TRBD2, goes unchecked for lack of DNA. CDR1 is MDHEN, CDR2 SYDVKM, per germline. This CDR3 region has 15 residues. This CDR3 reads CASSLPRTTTGELFF.

The chain uses TRBV5-1 and TRBJ1-2; the D call from TCRdb, TRBD1, cannot be confirmed without DNA. The CDR3 runs to 14 residues. CDR1 and CDR2 (germline): SGHRS, YFSETQ. CDR3 sequence reads: CASSLVGDEYGYTF.

The chain combines TRBV7-9 with TRBJ1-1. The CDR3 sequence is 14 residues long. Germline CDR1 is SEHNR and CDR2 is FQNEAQ (reference sequence). The CDR3 reads CASSLGEINTEAFF.

The chain carries TRBV7-9 and TRBJ1-5. Germline V gene lookup returns CDR1 SEHNR and CDR2 FQNEAQ (reference sequence). The CDR3 loop spans 15 amino acids. CDR3 region: CASSLDGSFNQPQHF.

This chain links TRBV20-1 with TRBJ1-1; TCRdb gives TRBD1 as the D gene, but with no DNA this cannot be confirmed. Germline CDR1 and CDR2: DFQATT and SNEGSKA (reference sequence). The CDR3 has 12 amino acids. The CDR3 spells CSAKTGVTEAFF.

The rearrangement links TRBV2 to TRBJ1-1; the D call of TRBD1 rests on TCRdb alone, since no DNA is present to check it. CDR3 length: 14 residues. In germline, CDR1 is SNHLY, CDR2 FYNNEI. CDR3 region: CASSYTGRSTEAFF.

This chain links TRBV7-9 with TRBJ2-6; without DNA, the TCRdb call of TRBD1 cannot be checked. The CDR3 has 14 amino acids. In germline, CDR1 is SEHNR, CDR2 FQNEAQ (reference sequence). CDR3: CASSLQGDGNVLTF.